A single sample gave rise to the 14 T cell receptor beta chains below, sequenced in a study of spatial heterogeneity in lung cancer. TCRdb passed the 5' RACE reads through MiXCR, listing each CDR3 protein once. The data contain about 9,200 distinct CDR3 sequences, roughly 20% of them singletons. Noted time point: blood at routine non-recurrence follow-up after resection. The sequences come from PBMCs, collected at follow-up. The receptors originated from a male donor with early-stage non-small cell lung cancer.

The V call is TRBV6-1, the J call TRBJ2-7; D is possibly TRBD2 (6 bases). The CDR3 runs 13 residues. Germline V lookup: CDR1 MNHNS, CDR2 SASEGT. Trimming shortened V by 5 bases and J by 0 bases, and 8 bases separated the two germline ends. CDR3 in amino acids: CASSSSASYEQYF. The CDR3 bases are TGTGCCAGCAGTTCTAGCGCCTCCTACGAGCAGTACTTC.

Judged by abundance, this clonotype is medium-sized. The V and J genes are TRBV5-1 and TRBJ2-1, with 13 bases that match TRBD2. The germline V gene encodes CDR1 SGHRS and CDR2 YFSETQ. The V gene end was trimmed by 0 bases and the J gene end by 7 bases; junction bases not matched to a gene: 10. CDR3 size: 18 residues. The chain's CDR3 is CASSLGGTSGAGENEQFF. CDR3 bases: TGCGCCAGCAGCTTGGGCGGGACTAGCGGGGCCGGAGAGAATGAGCAGTTCTTC. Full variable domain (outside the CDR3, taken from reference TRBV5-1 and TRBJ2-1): KAGVTQTPRYLIKTRGQQVTLSCSPISGHRSVSWYQQTPGQGLQFLFEYFSETQRNKGNFPGRFSGRQFSNSRSEMNVSTLELGDSALYLCASSLGGTSGAGENEQFFGPGTRLTVL.

The CDR3 reads CSASGMSGLAGGGPQETQYF. CDR3 sequence (DNA): TGCAGTGCTAGCGGGATGTCGGGACTAGCGGGAGGAGGCCCTCAAGAGACCCAGTACTTC. The chain uses TRBV20-1 and TRBJ2-5, with 15 positions matching TRBD2. Losses at the gene ends were 3 bases for V and 2 bases for J; bases not matched to a gene: 16. Per the germline V gene, CDR1 is DFQATT and CDR2 is SNEGSKA (reference sequence). The CDR3 consists of 20 residues.

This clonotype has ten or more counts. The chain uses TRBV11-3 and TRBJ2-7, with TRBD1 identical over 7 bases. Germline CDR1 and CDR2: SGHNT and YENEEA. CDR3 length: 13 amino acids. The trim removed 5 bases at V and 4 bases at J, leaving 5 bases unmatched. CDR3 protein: CASSRQGGYEQYF. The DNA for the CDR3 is TGTGCCAGCAGCAGACAGGGTGGGTACGAGCAGTACTTC. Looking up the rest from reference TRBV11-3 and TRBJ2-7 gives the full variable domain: EAGVVQSPRYKIIEKKQPVAFWCNPISGHNTLYWYLQNLGQGPELLIRYENEEAVDDSQLPKDRFSAERLKGVDSTLKIQPAELGDSAVYLCASSRQGGYEQYFGPGTRLTVT.

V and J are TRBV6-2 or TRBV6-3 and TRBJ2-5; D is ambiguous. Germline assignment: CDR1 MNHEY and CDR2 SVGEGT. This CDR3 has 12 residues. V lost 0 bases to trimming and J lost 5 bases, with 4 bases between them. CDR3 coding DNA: TGTGCCAGCAGTTACTCAAGTGAGACCCAGTACTTC. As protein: CASSYSSETQYF.

The chain's CDR3 is CASTGMGQGPLGRNEQFF. Written as DNA, the CDR3 is TGTGCCAGTACCGGGATGGGACAGGGTCCTTTGGGGCGCAATGAGCAGTTCTTC. The V call is TRBV19, the J call TRBJ2-1; 9 bases align to TRBD1. This CDR3 spans 18 amino acids. J gave up 6 bases and V 7 bases, and 19 bases lay outside the gene matches. The germline CDR1 and CDR2 sequences are LNHDA and SQIVND (reference sequence). Looking up the rest from reference TRBV19 and TRBJ2-1 gives the full variable domain: DGGITQSPKYLFRKEGQNVTLSCEQNLNHDAMYWYRQDPGQGLRLIYYSQIVNDFQKGDIAEGYSVSREKKESFPLTVTSAQKNPTAFYLCASTGMGQGPLGRNEQFFGPGTRLTVL.

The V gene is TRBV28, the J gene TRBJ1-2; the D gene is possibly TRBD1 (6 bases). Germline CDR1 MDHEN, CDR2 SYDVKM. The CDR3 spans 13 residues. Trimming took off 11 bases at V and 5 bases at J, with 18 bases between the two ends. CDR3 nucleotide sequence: TGTGCCGTCCTCGGGACACCCGATTATGGCTACACCTTC. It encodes CAVLGTPDYGYTF.

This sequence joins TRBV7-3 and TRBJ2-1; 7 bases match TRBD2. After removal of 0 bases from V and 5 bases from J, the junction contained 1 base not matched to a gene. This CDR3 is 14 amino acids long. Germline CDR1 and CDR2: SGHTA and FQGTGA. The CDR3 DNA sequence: TGTGCCAGCAGCTTAACGGGAGGGAACAATGAGCAGTTCTTC. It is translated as CASSLTGGNNEQFF.

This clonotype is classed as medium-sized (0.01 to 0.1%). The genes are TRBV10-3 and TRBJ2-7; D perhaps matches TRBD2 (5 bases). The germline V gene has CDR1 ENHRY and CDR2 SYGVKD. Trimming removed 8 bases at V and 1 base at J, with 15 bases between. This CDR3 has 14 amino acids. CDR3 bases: TGTGCCATCGGAGGACGGTCCACTTCCTACGAGCAGTACTTC. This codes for CAIGGRSTSYEQYF.

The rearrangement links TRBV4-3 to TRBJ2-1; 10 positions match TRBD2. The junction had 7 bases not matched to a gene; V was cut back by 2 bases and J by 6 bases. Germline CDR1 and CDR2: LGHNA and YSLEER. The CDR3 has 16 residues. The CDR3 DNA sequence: TGCGCCAGCAGCCAACATGCGGCTAGCGGGAGCAATGAGCAGTTCTTC. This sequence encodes CASSQHAASGSNEQFF.

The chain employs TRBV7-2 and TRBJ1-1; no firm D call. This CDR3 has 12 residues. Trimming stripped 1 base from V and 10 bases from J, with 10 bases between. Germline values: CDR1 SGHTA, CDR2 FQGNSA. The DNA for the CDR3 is TGTGCCAGCAGCTTAGAGTGGGGTAGAGCTTTCTTT. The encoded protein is CASSLEWGRAFF.

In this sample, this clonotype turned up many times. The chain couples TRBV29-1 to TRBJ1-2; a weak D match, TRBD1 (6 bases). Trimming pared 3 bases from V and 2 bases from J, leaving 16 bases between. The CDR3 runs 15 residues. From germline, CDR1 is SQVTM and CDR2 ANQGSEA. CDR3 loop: CSVEGGLRGNYGYTF. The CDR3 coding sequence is TGCAGCGTTGAGGGGGGGCTAAGGGGCAACTATGGCTACACCTTC.

CDR3 in DNA: TGTGCCAGCCGGGAAGGGGTGTACAATGAGCAGTTCTTC. Amino acids: CASREGVYNEQFF. The chain joins TRBV27 to TRBJ2-1; D tentatively reads TRBD1 or TRBD2 (5 bases each). V lost 8 bases and J 4 bases, leaving 12 bases between the germline ends. Germline CDR1 is MNHEY and CDR2 is SMNVEV (reference sequence). The CDR3 spans 13 residues.

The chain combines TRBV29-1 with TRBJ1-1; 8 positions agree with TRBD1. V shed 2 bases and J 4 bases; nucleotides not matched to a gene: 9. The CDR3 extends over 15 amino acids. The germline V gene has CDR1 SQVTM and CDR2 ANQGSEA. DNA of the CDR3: TGCAGCGTTGAAAGAGGCAGGGGGCGAGGCACTGAAGCTTTCTTT. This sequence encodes CSVERGRGRGTEAFF.